Below, 15 T cell receptor beta chains from the same sample are listed, as sequenced in a study of blood T cell repertoires in COVID-19. TCRdb's table, derived via immunoSEQ multiplex PCR, lists solely in-frame clones and lacks some. The sample gives around 170,000 clones, around 72% of which show up once; approximately 3% is in the top ten. The sample consisted of peripheral blood. The receptors were gathered from a woman of 80 years or more with acute or convalescent COVID-19.

This clone has a handful of counts. The chain carries TRBV29-1 and TRBJ1-1, with D possibly matching TRBD1 (6 bases). Per the germline V gene, CDR1 is SQVTM and CDR2 is ANQGSEA. V was pared by 8 bases and J by 0 bases, with 19 bases between. The CDR3 covers 15 residues. The CDR3: CSTGGRGYMNTEAFF. The CDR3 DNA reads TGCAGCACTGGGGGCCGGGGATACATGAACACTGAAGCTTTCTTT.

The chain recombines TRBV6-1 with TRBJ1-1; TRBD1 aligns across 8 bases. V dropped 2 bases and J dropped 0; count of bases not matched to a gene: 14. The CDR3 totals 19 residues. Germline V gene data show CDR1 as MNHNS and CDR2 as SASEGT. The CDR3 loop reads CASSEFVWESGGLNTEAFF. The DNA for the CDR3 is TGTGCCAGCAGTGAATTTGTATGGGAGTCAGGGGGCCTGAACACTGAAGCTTTCTTT.

This chain connects TRBV7-9 to TRBJ2-2; TRBD1 matches 7 bases. The CDR3 has 16 amino acids. Germline lookup yields CDR1 SEHNR and CDR2 FQNEAQ (reference sequence). After removal of 5 bases from V and 2 bases from J, the junction contained 8 bases not matched to a gene. As DNA, the CDR3 is TGTGCCAGCAGCAAAGGACAGGATACCAACACCGGGGAGCTGTTTTTT. Translating gives CASSKGQDTNTGELFF.

This clone was counted only a few times. Other DNA sequences within the sample encode an identical CDR3. The chain couples TRBV10-1 to TRBJ2-2, with D possibly matching TRBD1 (5 bases). Germline V gene data show CDR1 as WNHNN and CDR2 as SYGVQD (reference sequence). This CDR3 spans 15 amino acids. Trimming removed 5 bases at V and 4 bases at J, with 14 bases between. Here the CDR3 DNA reads TGCGCCAGCAGTCTAGACAGCCGCGGCACCGGGGAGCTGTTTTTT. Protein sequence: CASSLDSRGTGELFF.

This chain joins TRBV19 and TRBJ2-7, with 7 bases aligning to TRBD1. CDR1 and CDR2 (germline): LNHDA, SQIVND (reference sequence). The CDR3 extends over 14 amino acids. Losses at the gene ends were 6 bases for V and 5 bases for J; bases not matched to a gene: 10. This chain's CDR3 is CASSRNRGRDEQYF. For the CDR3, the DNA is TGTGCCAGTAGCCGGAACAGGGGCCGGGACGAGCAGTACTTC.

The chain combines TRBV6-5 with TRBJ1-2, with 8 bases lining up with TRBD1. Germline assignment: CDR1 MNHEY and CDR2 SVGAGI. This CDR3 contains 13 residues. With 6 bases clipped from V and 4 bases from J, the junction kept 4 bases outside the gene matches. The CDR3 protein is CASSQGASYGYTF. CDR3 nucleotides: TGTGCCAGCAGCCAGGGGGCTAGCTATGGCTACACCTTC.

CDR3 sequence (DNA): TGTGCCAGCAGTGAGCCCCCCAAAGATACGCAGTATTTT. It yields the protein CASSEPPKDTQYF. This sequence joins TRBV28 and TRBJ2-3; the D is unclear. Germline V gives CDR1 MDHEN, CDR2 SYDVKM. The CDR3 is 13 amino acids. Trimming shortened V by 5 bases and J by 5 bases, and 11 bases separated the two germline ends.

The chain couples TRBV9 to TRBJ2-1, with D possibly TRBD1 on 5 matching bases. The CDR3 sequence is 13 residues long. V lost 6 bases to trimming and J lost 4 bases, with 11 bases between them. Germline V gives CDR1 SGDLS, CDR2 YYNGEE. The CDR3 coding sequence is TGTGCCAGCAATGGACACGGATACAATGAGCAGTTCTTC. Residues: CASNGHGYNEQFF. Based on the CDR3 plus reference TRBV9 and TRBJ2-1, the full variable domain is DSGVTQTPKHLITATGQRVTLRCSPRSGDLSVYWYQQSLDQGLQFLIQYYNGEERAKGNILERFSAQQFPDLHSELNLSSLELGDSALYFCASNGHGYNEQFFGPGTRLTVL.

A single count supports this clone. The gene calls are TRBV2 and TRBJ2-7; the D gene is possibly TRBD2 (6 bases). The CDR3 spans 13 residues. Trimming removed 5 bases from V and 7 bases from J, with 15 bases in between. Germline V gives CDR1 SNHLY, CDR2 FYNNEI. CDR3 bases: TGTGCCAGCAGTCCCGATATGGGGGGAGAGCAGTACTTC. It specifies CASSPDMGGEQYF.

This chain uses TRBV3-1 (or the pseudogene TRBV3-2) with TRBJ2-7; 8 bases fit TRBD2. From germline, CDR1 is LGHDT and CDR2 YNNKEL (reference sequence). The V and J ends lost 5 bases and 0 bases, in that order; junction bases with no gene match: 6. CDR3 length: 15 amino acids. The chain's CDR3 is CASSVSGILSYEQYF. DNA for the CDR3: TGTGCCAGCAGCGTTAGCGGGATACTCTCCTACGAGCAGTACTTC.

This clone was observed a few times. The CDR3 sequence is CASSIGGKAAGTQYF. DNA of the CDR3: TGTGCCAGTAGTATTGGGGGCAAGGCCGCGGGGACCCAGTACTTC. The V gene is TRBV19, the J gene TRBJ2-5, with D possibly being TRBD1 (6 bases). This CDR3 region has 15 residues. V was clipped by 3 bases and J by 7 bases, with 18 bases between them. The V gene's germline CDR1 is LNHDA and CDR2 SQIVND (reference sequence).

This chain joins TRBV28 and TRBJ2-2; 11 nucleotides match TRBD2. Germline CDR1 is MDHEN and CDR2 is SYDVKM. This CDR3 spans 14 amino acids. With V trimmed by 7 bases and J by 7 bases, 5 bases remained unmatched. CDR3 coding DNA: TGTGCCAGCATAGCGGGAGGGCCCCTCGGGGAGCTGTTTTTT. Its translation is CASIAGGPLGELFF.

The genes are TRBV7-9 and TRBJ2-2; 12 nucleotides line up with TRBD2. Looked up from germline, CDR1 is SEHNR and CDR2 is FQNEAQ (reference sequence). Trimming cost V 5 bases and J 6 bases; bases outside gene matches: 7. This CDR3 region has 16 residues. The CDR3 reads CASSPTSGRISGELFF. The CDR3 coding sequence is TGTGCCAGCAGCCCTACTAGCGGGAGGATCTCCGGGGAGCTGTTTTTT.

The genes are TRBV27 and TRBJ2-1; 8 bases match TRBD2. This CDR3 has 15 residues. Trimming removed 2 bases from V and 9 bases from J; junction bases left unmatched: 9. Germline V lookup: CDR1 MNHEY, CDR2 SMNVEV (reference sequence). The CDR3, as DNA: TGTGCCAGCAGTTTACGGGAGGGCCTGGATGGTGAGCAGTTCTTC. Translated, it gives CASSLREGLDGEQFF.

The chain links TRBV5-1 to TRBJ2-5, with 8 bases identical to TRBD1. Germline V gene sequence: CDR1 SGHRS, CDR2 YFSETQ. The CDR3 is made up of 14 amino acids. The ends lost 3 bases at V and 4 bases at J; junction bases unmatched: 5. CDR3 bases: TGCGCCAGCAGCTCATATCAGGGGGCAGAGACCCAGTACTTC. Translation gives CASSSYQGAETQYF. Using reference TRBV5-1 and TRBJ2-5 for the parts outside the CDR3, the full variable domain is KAGVTQTPRYLIKTRGQQVTLSCSPISGHRSVSWYQQTPGQGLQFLFEYFSETQRNKGNFPGRFSGRQFSNSRSEMNVSTLELGDSALYLCASSSYQGAETQYFGPGTRLLVL.